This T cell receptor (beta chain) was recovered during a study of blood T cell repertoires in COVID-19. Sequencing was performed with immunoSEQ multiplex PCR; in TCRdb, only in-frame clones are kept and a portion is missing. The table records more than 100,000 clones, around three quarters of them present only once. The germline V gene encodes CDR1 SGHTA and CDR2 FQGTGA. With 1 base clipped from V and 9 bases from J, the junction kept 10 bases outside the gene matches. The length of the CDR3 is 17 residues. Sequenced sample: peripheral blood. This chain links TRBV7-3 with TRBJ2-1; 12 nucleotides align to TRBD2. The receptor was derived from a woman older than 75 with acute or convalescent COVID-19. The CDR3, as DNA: TGTGCCAGCAGCTTAATGGGGCTAGCGGGAGGGCCGGGTGAGCAGTTCTTC. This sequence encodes CASSLMGLAGGPGEQFF.